This entry lists 16 T cell receptor beta chains sequenced from one sample in a study of T-cell reconstitution after alpha-beta-depleted transplantation in children. Findings and caveats of the study: A year had passed since transplant, and T-cell counts and diversity by then came mostly from newly produced T cells.

Preparation of the TCRbeta library involved a method that used unique molecular identifiers. TCRdb used MiXCR to reprocess the PCR reads, holding one entry per CDR3 protein. The sample consists of about 300,000 distinct CDR3 sequences, almost 8% of them appearing once. The antigens these receptors bind are not known. The source material was peripheral blood, sampled 360 days after TCRalphabeta/CD19-depleted stem cell transplant. The receptors were gathered from a female patient aged 2-9 years who had a stem cell transplant for Fanconi anemia, so the T cells may come from the graft donor.

This clonotype was found many times. The chain uses TRBV20-1 and TRBJ2-7; TRBD2 is a possible D gene (5 bases). The CDR3 sequence is 15 residues long. With 0 bases removed from V and 4 bases from J, the gap between germline ends came to 16 bases. The V gene's germline CDR1 is DFQATT and CDR2 SNEGSKA (reference sequence). In DNA form, the CDR3 reads TGCAGTGCTAGAGACTGGGCGGGTCTTCTTTACGAGCAGTACTTC. Encoded protein: CSARDWAGLLYEQYF.

This clonotype was counted a few times. V gene TRBV18 combines with J gene TRBJ1-2; TRBD1 matches at 9 bases. The CDR3 is 14 amino acids. CDR1 is KGHSH and CDR2 is LQKENI in the germline V gene. With V trimmed by 3 bases and J by 7 bases, 6 bases remained unmatched. Here the CDR3 reads CASSPPQGAPGYTF. In nucleotides, the CDR3 is TGTGCCAGCTCACCGCCACAGGGGGCGCCTGGCTACACCTTC.

The chain joins TRBV27 to TRBJ1-6; D uncertain. Germline CDR1 is MNHEY and CDR2 is SMNVEV (reference sequence). Trimming took off 1 base at V and 6 bases at J, with 7 bases between the two ends. CDR3 length: 14 residues. The CDR3: CASSLWRTNSPLHF. In DNA, the CDR3 is TGTGCCAGCAGTTTATGGCGGACTAATTCACCCCTCCACTTT.

In this sample, this clonotype turned up many times. The V gene is TRBV20-1, the J gene TRBJ1-1; D gene ambiguous. This CDR3 is built from 15 residues. Between the trimmed V and J ends, which lost 0 bases and 2 bases, there was a span of 13 bases. Germline CDR1 is DFQATT and CDR2 is SNEGSKA (reference sequence). The CDR3 protein is CSARDRWGGNTEAFF. CDR3 nucleotide sequence: TGCAGTGCTAGAGATCGATGGGGTGGTAACACTGAAGCTTTCTTT.

The gene calls are TRBV28 and TRBJ1-1; D gene uncertain. CDR3 size: 16 residues. Germline CDR1 is MDHEN and CDR2 is SYDVKM. The ends were cut back, 1 base at V and 1 base at J, with 13 bases in the middle. The CDR3 bases are TGTGCCAGCAGTTTATTCCTCATGGACTGGAACACTGAAGCTTTCTTT. Translation: CASSLFLMDWNTEAFF.

This clonotype was detected many times. The chain carries TRBV12-3 or TRBV12-4 and TRBJ1-1; D uncertain. The V gene lost 1 base and the J gene lost 5 bases, with 11 bases spanning the gap. The CDR3 contains 14 residues. The CDR3 region is CASSLVVAGTEAFF. In DNA form, the CDR3 reads TGTGCCAGCAGTTTAGTTGTCGCCGGTACTGAAGCTTTCTTT.

This clonotype was recorded at least ten times. The chain recombines TRBV7-6 with TRBJ1-3; D is undetermined. Trimming shortened V by 8 bases and J by 0 bases, and 14 bases separated the two germline ends. The CDR3 consists of 15 residues. Germline CDR1 is SGHVS and CDR2 is FNYEAQ. CDR3 DNA: TGTGCCAGCGGCCACCGAGGACTCTCTGGAAACACCATATATTTT. The encoded protein is CASGHRGLSGNTIYF.

This clonotype came up a few times. This chain links TRBV5-5 with TRBJ2-5, with D unresolved. The CDR3 consists of 14 residues. Germline assignment: CDR1 SGHKS and CDR2 YYEKEE (reference sequence). V gave up 4 bases and J gave up 4 bases, with 14 bases separating them. This CDR3 is CASSLPPAAETQYF. In DNA, the CDR3 is TGTGCCAGCAGCCTCCCACCGGCCGCAGAGACCCAGTACTTC.

This clonotype appeared many times. J is TRBJ2-1 and V is TRBV10-3; 8 nucleotides line up with TRBD2. The germline V gene encodes CDR1 ENHRY and CDR2 SYGVKD. This CDR3 has 14 residues. J was trimmed by 8 bases and V by 0 bases; bases with no gene match: 3. In DNA, the CDR3 is TGTGCCATCAGTGAGTCTGGACTAGCCTATGAGCAGTTCTTC. Translating gives CAISESGLAYEQFF.

This clonotype was seen many times. This chain links TRBV20-1 with TRBJ2-7; 8 bases match TRBD2. Losses at the gene ends were 6 bases for V and 6 bases for J; bases not matched to a gene: 7. Germline V gene sequence: CDR1 DFQATT, CDR2 SNEGSKA (reference sequence). The CDR3 is 12 amino acids. CDR3 residues: CSATGTRSEQYF. The CDR3 DNA reads TGCAGTGCAACCGGGACTAGAAGCGAGCAGTACTTC.

This clonotype was detected ten times or more. The V and J genes are TRBV7-2 and TRBJ2-1; D is undetermined. Trimming cost V 1 base and J 5 bases, with 9 bases left between them. The CDR3 consists of 14 residues. Germline V gives CDR1 SGHTA, CDR2 FQGNSA. CDR3 in DNA: TGTGCCAGCAGCTTAGTGGCCTTGGACAATGAGCAGTTCTTC. The encoded protein is CASSLVALDNEQFF.

This chain connects TRBV5-6 to TRBJ2-7; 7 nucleotides agree with TRBD1. With V trimmed by 0 bases and J by 4 bases, 4 bases remained unmatched. This CDR3 region has 14 residues. Germline assignment: CDR1 SGHDT and CDR2 YYEEEE. The CDR3 DNA reads TGTGCCAGCAGCTTGGGGGGACAGAGTTACGAGCAGTACTTC. Residues: CASSLGGQSYEQYF.

This clonotype was detected many times. V and J are TRBV28 and TRBJ2-3; 14 bases map to TRBD2. Trimming cost V 2 bases and J 2 bases; bases outside gene matches: 3. The length of the CDR3 is 17 residues. The germline gives CDR1 MDHEN, CDR2 SYDVKM. The DNA for the CDR3 is TGTGCCAGCAGTTTACAGGGACTAGCGGGGGTCACAGATACGCAGTATTTT. Protein: CASSLQGLAGVTDTQYF.

This clonotype came up many times. This chain joins TRBV7-9 and TRBJ2-5; possibly TRBD1 for D (5 bases). V was trimmed by 7 bases and J by 4 bases, leaving 13 bases between them. The CDR3 has 13 residues. CDR1 and CDR2 (germline): SEHNR, FQNEAQ (reference sequence). The CDR3 sequence: CASTTGSGETQYF. The CDR3 DNA sequence: TGTGCCAGCACCACAGGATCCGGAGAGACCCAGTACTTC.

The chain joins TRBV7-2 to TRBJ2-7; D call uncertain. Trimming took 8 bases from V and 2 from J, leaving 10 bases between them. The germline V gene encodes CDR1 SGHTA and CDR2 FQGNSA. The CDR3 sequence is 12 residues long. CDR3: CASARATYEQYF. In DNA form, the CDR3 reads TGTGCCAGCGCAAGGGCGACCTACGAGCAGTACTTC.

The table lists this clonotype with many counts. V gene TRBV6-5 combines with J gene TRBJ2-2; TRBD1 agrees at 7 bases. V shed 5 bases, J shed 0 bases, and the junction held 9 bases outside the gene matches. The CDR3 runs to 17 residues. Germline V lookup: CDR1 MNHEY, CDR2 SVGAGI. This chain's CDR3 is CASSPHSGTANTGELFF. CDR3 DNA: TGTGCCAGCAGTCCCCATTCCGGGACAGCGAACACCGGGGAGCTGTTTTTT.